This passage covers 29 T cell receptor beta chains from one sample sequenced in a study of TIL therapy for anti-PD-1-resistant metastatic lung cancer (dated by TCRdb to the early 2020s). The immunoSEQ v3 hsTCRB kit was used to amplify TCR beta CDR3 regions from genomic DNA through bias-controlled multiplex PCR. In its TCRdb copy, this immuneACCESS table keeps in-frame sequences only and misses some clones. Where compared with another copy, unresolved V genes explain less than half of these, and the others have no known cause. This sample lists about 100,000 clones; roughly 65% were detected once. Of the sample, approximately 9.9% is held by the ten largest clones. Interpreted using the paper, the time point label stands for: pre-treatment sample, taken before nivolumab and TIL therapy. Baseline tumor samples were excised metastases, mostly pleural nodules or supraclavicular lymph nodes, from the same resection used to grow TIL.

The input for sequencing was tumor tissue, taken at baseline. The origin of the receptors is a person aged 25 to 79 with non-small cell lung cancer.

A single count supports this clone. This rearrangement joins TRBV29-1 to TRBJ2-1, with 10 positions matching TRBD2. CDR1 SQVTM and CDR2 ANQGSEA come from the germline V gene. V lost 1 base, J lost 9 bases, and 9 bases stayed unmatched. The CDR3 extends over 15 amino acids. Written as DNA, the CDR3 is TGCAGCGTTGAAGCGGAAGCGGGAGGGCATGGTGAGCAGTTCTTC. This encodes CSVEAEAGGHGEQFF.

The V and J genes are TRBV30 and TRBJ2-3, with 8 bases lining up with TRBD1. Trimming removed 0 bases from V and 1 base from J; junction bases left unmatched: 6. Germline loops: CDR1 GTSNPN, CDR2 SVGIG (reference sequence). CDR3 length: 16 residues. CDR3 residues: CAWSVSTGARTDTQYF. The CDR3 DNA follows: TGTGCCTGGAGTGTATCGACAGGGGCGCGCACAGATACGCAGTATTTT.

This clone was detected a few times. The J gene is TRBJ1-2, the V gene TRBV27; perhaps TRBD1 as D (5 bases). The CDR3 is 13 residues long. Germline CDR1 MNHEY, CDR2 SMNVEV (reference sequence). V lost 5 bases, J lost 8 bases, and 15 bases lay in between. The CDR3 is CASSLSRVGGYTF. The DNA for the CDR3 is TGTGCCAGCAGTCTGAGCAGGGTTGGCGGCTACACCTTC.

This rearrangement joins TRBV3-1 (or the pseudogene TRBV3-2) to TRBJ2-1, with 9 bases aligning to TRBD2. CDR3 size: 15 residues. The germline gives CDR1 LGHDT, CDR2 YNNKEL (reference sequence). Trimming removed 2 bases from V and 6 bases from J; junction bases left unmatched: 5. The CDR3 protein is CASSQTSGGFNEQFF. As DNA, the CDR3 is TGTGCCAGCAGCCAAACCAGCGGGGGGTTCAATGAGCAGTTCTTC.

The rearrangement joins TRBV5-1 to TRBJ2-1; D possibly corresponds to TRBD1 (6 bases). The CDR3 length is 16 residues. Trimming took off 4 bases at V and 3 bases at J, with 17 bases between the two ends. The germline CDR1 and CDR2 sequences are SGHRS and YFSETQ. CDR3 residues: CASSSQSGRGYNEQFF. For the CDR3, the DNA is TGCGCCAGCAGCAGCCAGTCGGGCAGGGGCTACAATGAGCAGTTCTTC. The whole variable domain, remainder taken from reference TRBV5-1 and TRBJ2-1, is KAGVTQTPRYLIKTRGQQVTLSCSPISGHRSVSWYQQTPGQGLQFLFEYFSETQRNKGNFPGRFSGRQFSNSRSEMNVSTLELGDSALYLCASSSQSGRGYNEQFFGPGTRLTVL.

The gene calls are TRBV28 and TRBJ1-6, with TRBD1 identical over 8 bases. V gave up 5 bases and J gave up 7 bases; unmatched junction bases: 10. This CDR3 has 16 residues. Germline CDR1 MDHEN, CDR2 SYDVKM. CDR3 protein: CASSPPTGARNSPLHF. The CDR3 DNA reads TGTGCCAGCAGTCCCCCGACAGGGGCGAGGAATTCACCCCTCCACTTT.

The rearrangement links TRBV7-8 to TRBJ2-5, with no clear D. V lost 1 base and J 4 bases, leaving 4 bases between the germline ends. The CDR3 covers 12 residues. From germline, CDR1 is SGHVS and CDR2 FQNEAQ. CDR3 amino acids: CASSLVVETQYF. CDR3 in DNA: TGTGCCAGCAGCTTAGTGGTAGAGACCCAGTACTTC.

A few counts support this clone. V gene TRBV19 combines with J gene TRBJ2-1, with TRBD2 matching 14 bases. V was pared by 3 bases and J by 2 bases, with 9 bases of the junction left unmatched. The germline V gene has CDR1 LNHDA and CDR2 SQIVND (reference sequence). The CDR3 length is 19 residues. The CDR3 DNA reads TGTGCCAGTAGTATCTCGGGACTAGCGGGGGATCCGCCCTACAATGAGCAGTTCTTC. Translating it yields CASSISGLAGDPPYNEQFF.

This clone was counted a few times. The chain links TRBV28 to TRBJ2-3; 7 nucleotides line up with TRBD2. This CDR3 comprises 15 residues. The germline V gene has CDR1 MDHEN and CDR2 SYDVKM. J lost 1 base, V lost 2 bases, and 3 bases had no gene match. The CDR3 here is CASSLGREGTDTQYF. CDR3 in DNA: TGTGCCAGCAGTTTAGGTCGGGAGGGCACAGATACGCAGTATTTT.

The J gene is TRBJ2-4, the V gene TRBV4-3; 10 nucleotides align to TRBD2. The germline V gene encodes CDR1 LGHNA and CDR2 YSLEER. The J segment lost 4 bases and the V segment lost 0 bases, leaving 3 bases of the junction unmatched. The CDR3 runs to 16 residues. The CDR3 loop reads CASSQEERGGKNIQYF. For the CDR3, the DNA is TGCGCCAGCAGCCAAGAGGAGCGGGGGGGAAAAAACATTCAGTACTTC.

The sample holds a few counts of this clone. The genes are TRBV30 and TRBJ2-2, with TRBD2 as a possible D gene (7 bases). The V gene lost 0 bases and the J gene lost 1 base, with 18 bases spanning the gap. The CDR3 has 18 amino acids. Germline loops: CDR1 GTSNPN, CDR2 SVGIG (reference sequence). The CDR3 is CAWSVAWGRGRNTGELFF. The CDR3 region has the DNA TGTGCCTGGAGTGTAGCGTGGGGGCGGGGGCGGAACACCGGGGAGCTGTTTTTT.

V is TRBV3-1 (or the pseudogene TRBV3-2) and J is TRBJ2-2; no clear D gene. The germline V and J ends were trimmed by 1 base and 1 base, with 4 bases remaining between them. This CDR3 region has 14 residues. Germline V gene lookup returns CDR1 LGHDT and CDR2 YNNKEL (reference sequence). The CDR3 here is CASSQAVNTGELFF. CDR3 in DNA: TGTGCCAGCAGCCAAGCAGTGAACACCGGGGAGCTGTTTTTT.

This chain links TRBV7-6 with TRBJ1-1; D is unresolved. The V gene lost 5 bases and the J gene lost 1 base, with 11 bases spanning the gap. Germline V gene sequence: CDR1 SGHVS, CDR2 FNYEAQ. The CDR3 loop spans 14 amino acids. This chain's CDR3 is CASSQSHRNTEAFF. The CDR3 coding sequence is TGTGCCAGCAGCCAGTCACACAGGAACACTGAAGCTTTCTTT.

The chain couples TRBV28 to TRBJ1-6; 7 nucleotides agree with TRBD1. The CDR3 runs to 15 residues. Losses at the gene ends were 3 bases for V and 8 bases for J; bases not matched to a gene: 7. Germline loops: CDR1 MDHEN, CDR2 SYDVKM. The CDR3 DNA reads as TGTGCCAGCAGTTTGCCAGGACAGGTGGATTCACCCCTCCACTTT. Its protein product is CASSLPGQVDSPLHF.

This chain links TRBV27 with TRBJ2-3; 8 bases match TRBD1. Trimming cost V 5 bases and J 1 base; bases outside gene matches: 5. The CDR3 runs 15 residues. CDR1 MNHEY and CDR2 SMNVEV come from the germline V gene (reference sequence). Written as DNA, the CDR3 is TGTGCCAGCAGTAGGACAGGGTGGGGCACAGATACGCAGTATTTT. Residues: CASSRTGWGTDTQYF.

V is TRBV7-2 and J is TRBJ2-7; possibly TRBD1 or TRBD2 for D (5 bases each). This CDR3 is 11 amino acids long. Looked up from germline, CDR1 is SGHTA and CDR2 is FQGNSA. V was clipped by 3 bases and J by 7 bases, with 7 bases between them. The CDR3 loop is CASSLGPEQYF. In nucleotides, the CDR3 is TGTGCCAGCAGCTTGGGACCAGAGCAGTACTTC.

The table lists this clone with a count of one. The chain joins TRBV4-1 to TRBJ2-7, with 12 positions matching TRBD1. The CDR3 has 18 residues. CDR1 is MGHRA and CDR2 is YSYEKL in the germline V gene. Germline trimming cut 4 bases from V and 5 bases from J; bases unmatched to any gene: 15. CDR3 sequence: CASSRDRGLGRGVNEQYF. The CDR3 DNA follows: TGCGCCAGCAGCCGGGACAGGGGGCTTGGGCGGGGGGTCAACGAGCAGTACTTC.

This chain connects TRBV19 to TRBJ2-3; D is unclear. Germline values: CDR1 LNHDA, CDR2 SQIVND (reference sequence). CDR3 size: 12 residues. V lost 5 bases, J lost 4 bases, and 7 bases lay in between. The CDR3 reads CASSEWSDTQYF. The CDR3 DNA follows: TGTGCCAGTAGTGAGTGGTCAGATACGCAGTATTTT.

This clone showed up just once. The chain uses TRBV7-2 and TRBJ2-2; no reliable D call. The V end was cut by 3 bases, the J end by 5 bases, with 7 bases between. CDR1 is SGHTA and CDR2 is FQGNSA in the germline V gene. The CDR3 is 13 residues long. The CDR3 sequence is CASSFIPTGELFF. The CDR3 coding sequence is TGTGCCAGCAGCTTTATTCCAACCGGGGAGCTGTTTTTT.

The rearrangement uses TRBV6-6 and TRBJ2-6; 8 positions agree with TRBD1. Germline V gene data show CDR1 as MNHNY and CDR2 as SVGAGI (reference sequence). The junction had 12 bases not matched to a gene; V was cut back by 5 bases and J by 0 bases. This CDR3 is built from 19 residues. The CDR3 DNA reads TGTGCCAGCAGTCTCGAGACAGGGGTGGCCCTCTCTGGGGCCAACGTCCTGACTTTC. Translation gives CASSLETGVALSGANVLTF.

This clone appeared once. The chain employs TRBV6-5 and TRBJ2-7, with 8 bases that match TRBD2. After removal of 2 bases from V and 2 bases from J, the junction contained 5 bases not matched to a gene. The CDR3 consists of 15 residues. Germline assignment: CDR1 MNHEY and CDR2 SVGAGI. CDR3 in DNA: TGTGCCAGCAGTTACAAGCTAGCGGGTACCTACGAGCAGTACTTC. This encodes CASSYKLAGTYEQYF.

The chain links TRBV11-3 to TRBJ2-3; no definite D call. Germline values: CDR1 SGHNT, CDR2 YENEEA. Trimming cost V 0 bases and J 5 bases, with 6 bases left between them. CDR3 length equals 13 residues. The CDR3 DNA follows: TGTGCCAGCAGCTTAGATCCGCTAGATACGCAGTATTTT. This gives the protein CASSLDPLDTQYF.

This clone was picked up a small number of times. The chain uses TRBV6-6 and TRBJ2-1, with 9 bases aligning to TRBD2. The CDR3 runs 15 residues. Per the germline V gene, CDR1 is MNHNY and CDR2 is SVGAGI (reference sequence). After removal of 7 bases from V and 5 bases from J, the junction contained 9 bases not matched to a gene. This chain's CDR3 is CASTKRAGGHNEQFF. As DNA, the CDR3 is TGTGCCAGCACCAAAAGGGCGGGGGGGCACAATGAGCAGTTCTTC.

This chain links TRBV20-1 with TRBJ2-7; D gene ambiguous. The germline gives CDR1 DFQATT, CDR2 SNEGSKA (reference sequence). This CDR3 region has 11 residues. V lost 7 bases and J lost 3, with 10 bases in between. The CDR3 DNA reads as TGCAGTGGATGGAGTTTCTACGAGCAGTACTTC. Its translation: CSGWSFYEQYF.

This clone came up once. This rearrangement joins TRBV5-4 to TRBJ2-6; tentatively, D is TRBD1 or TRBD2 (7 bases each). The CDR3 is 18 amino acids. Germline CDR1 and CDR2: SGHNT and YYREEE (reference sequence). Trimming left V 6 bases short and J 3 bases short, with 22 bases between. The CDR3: CASTRRQGGARGANVLTF. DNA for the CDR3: TGTGCCAGCACCCGGCGTCAGGGGGGGGCCCGTGGGGCCAACGTCCTGACTTTC.

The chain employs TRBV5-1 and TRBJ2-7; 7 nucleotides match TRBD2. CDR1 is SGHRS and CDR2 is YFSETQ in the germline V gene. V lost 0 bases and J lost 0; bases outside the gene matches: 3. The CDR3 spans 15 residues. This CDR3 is CASSLAGTNSYEQYF. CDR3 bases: TGCGCCAGCAGCTTGGCCGGGACTAACTCCTACGAGCAGTACTTC.

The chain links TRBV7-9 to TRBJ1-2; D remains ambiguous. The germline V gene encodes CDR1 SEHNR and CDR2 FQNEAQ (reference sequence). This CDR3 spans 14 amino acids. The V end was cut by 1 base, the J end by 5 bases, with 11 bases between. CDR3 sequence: CASSLVKGGYGYTF. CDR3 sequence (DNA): TGTGCCAGCAGCTTAGTGAAGGGAGGGTATGGCTACACCTTC.

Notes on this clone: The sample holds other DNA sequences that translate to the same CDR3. The CDR3 is CASSFTGSGNTIYF. The CDR3 DNA is TGTGCCAGCAGCTTTACAGGGAGTGGAAACACCATATATTTT. The V call is TRBV5-6, the J call TRBJ1-3, with D possibly being TRBD1 (6 bases). This CDR3 has 14 residues. Trimming pared 2 bases from V and 3 bases from J, leaving 9 bases between. Germline CDR1 reads SGHDT; CDR2 reads YYEEEE.

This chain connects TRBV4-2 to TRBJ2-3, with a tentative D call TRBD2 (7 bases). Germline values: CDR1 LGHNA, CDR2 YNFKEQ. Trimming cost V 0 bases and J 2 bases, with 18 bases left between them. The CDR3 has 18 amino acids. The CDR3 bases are TGTGCCAGCAGCCAAGAAGGACGCGGGCGGGGGCCCACAGATACGCAGTATTTT. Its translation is CASSQEGRGRGPTDTQYF.